The next 23 T cell receptor beta chains were all read from a single sample in a study of blood T cell repertoires in COVID-19. Assay used: immunoSEQ multiplex PCR; TCRdb lists only in-frame clones, some missing. Here the sample spans around 240,000 clones, over 80% being singletons. Sequenced material: PBMCs or T cells enriched from blood (not recorded which). The receptors were gathered from a human donor in a cohort exposed to, infected with or recovered from COVID-19 (not recorded which). The donor label of this sample is uncertain.

The rearrangement uses TRBV15 and TRBJ1-2; 10 bases align to TRBD1. Germline V gene lookup returns CDR1 LNHNV and CDR2 YYDKDF (reference sequence). V lost 3 bases, J lost 8 bases, and 9 bases stayed unmatched. This CDR3 region has 15 residues. DNA for the CDR3: TGTGCCACCAGCAGCCGGAGGGACAGGGGATCCGGCTACACCTTC. Protein product: CATSSRRDRGSGYTF.

V is TRBV14 and J is TRBJ1-2, with 8 bases lining up with TRBD1. With V trimmed by 4 bases and J by 5 bases, 9 bases remained unmatched. The CDR3 is 15 residues long. From germline, CDR1 is SGHDN and CDR2 FVKESK. As DNA, the CDR3 is TGTGCCAGCAGCCCCTCAACAGGGGGGGGATATGGCTACACCTTC. The encoded protein is CASSPSTGGGYGYTF.

The chain links TRBV25-1 to TRBJ1-2, with D perhaps TRBD1 (5 bases). This CDR3 contains 12 residues. Germline values: CDR1 MGHDK, CDR2 SYGVNS. V was trimmed by 10 bases and J by 3 bases, leaving 12 bases between them. In nucleotides, the CDR3 is TGTGCCACCCATGGACATTACTATGGCTACACCTTC. Translation gives CATHGHYYGYTF.

The chain employs TRBV5-5 and TRBJ2-5; 11 bases line up with TRBD1. Germline-derived CDR1 and CDR2 are SGHKS and YYEKEE (reference sequence). V trimming: 4 bases; J trimming: 3 bases; junction bases outside the gene matches: 14. The CDR3 is 18 amino acids. The CDR3 sequence: CASSMPGTGGLGKETQYF. The CDR3 nucleotides read TGTGCCAGCAGCATGCCCGGGACAGGGGGTTTAGGGAAAGAGACCCAGTACTTC.

V usage is TRBV6-6 and J usage is TRBJ2-7, with 10 bases that match TRBD1. The ends lost 6 bases at V and 6 bases at J; junction bases unmatched: 5. CDR3 length equals 13 residues. Germline V CDR1 and CDR2: MNHNY, SVGAGI (reference sequence). The CDR3 DNA is TGTGCCAGCAGCGTAGGACAGGGGGGCGAGCAGTACTTC. Protein sequence: CASSVGQGGEQYF.

This clone was counted once. J is TRBJ1-4 and V is TRBV18; D remains unclear. Trimming took 2 bases from V and 3 from J, leaving 7 bases between them. The CDR3 has 14 amino acids. Germline CDR1 reads KGHSH; CDR2 reads LQKENI. CDR3 sequence (DNA): TGTGCCAGCTCACCAGGTGGAGCTAATGAAAAACTGTTTTTT. This gives the protein CASSPGGANEKLFF.

V usage is TRBV30 and J usage is TRBJ2-1; no clear D gene. The germline gives CDR1 GTSNPN, CDR2 SVGIG (reference sequence). Trimming left V 4 bases short and J 1 base short, with 8 bases between. This CDR3 is 13 amino acids long. CDR3 sequence (DNA): TGTGCCTGGATGAGCCGGTCCTACAATGAGCAGTTCTTC. It codes for CAWMSRSYNEQFF. The complete variable domain, with remaining parts taken from reference TRBV30 and TRBJ2-1, reads SQTIHQWPATLVQPVGSPLSLECTVEGTSNPNLYWYRQAAGRGLQLLFYSVGIGQISSEVPQNLSASRPQDRQFILSSKKLLLSDSGFYLCAWMSRSYNEQFFGPGTRLTVL.

J is TRBJ1-1 and V is TRBV2; no reliable D call. Between the trimmed V and J ends, which lost 6 bases and 1 base, there was a span of 12 bases. Germline lookup yields CDR1 SNHLY and CDR2 FYNNEI. The CDR3 extends over 14 amino acids. The CDR3 sequence: CASRRGGSNTEAFF. CDR3 nucleotide sequence: TGTGCCAGCAGACGAGGAGGGTCGAACACTGAAGCTTTCTTT.

The rearrangement uses TRBV5-1 and TRBJ1-1; 10 bases are a match to TRBD1. Unmatched junction bases numbered 3, after V lost 4 bases and J lost 3 bases. The germline V gene encodes CDR1 SGHRS and CDR2 YFSETQ. The CDR3 totals 14 residues. The CDR3, as DNA: TGCGCCAGCAGCCGACAGGGGGCGGACACTGAAGCTTTCTTT. Protein product: CASSRQGADTEAFF.

The chain recombines TRBV5-1 with TRBJ1-1; 9 bases match TRBD1. Trimming cost V 4 bases and J 6 bases; bases outside gene matches: 10. Germline V gives CDR1 SGHRS, CDR2 YFSETQ. This CDR3 is built from 15 residues. CDR3 DNA sequence: TGCGCCAGCAGCGCCAAAACAGGGGGCACGGCTGAAGCTTTCTTT. This translates into CASSAKTGGTAEAFF.

About this clone itself: At one end the junction does not follow the germline gene, possibly because of a read error. The CDR3 DNA reads TGCGCCAGCAGCTCGACAGCTCTCCTTAACGATGGCTACACCTTC. It encodes CASSSTALLNDGYTF. The chain combines TRBV4-1 with TRBJ1-2; tentative D call: TRBD1 (5 bases). CDR3 size: 15 residues. CDR1 is MGHRA, CDR2 YSYEKL, per germline.

V gene TRBV18 combines with J gene TRBJ2-7, with 7 bases aligning to TRBD2. The V gene end was trimmed by 0 bases and the J gene end by 5 bases; junction bases not matched to a gene: 4. Germline values: CDR1 KGHSH, CDR2 LQKENI. The CDR3 has 14 residues. The CDR3 DNA reads as TGTGCCAGCTCACCACCGGGGGGGAGGGACGAGCAGTACTTC. Translated: CASSPPGGRDEQYF.

This chain joins TRBV9 and TRBJ2-7; 8 bases agree with TRBD1. This CDR3 has 18 amino acids. Unmatched junction bases numbered 21, after V lost 3 bases and J lost 7 bases. Per germline, CDR1 SGDLS and CDR2 YYNGEE. The CDR3 nucleotides are TGTGCCAGCAGCGCCGGACAGGGAACGAATCGCGACACACCTGAGCAGTACTTC. Translation gives CASSAGQGTNRDTPEQYF.

This chain uses TRBV27 with TRBJ1-2, with D uncertain. The CDR3 is made up of 16 amino acids. CDR1 and CDR2 (germline): MNHEY, SMNVEV (reference sequence). V lost 1 base, J lost 2 bases, and 14 bases lay in between. CDR3 sequence: CASSLWSDPGNYGYTF. CDR3 coding DNA: TGTGCCAGCAGTTTATGGTCCGATCCGGGGAACTATGGCTACACCTTC.

V and J are TRBV19 and TRBJ2-4; 7 bases are a match to TRBD2. Germline CDR1 reads LNHDA; CDR2 reads SQIVND (reference sequence). Trimming at V came to 5 bases and at J to 5 bases, leaving 12 bases not matched to a gene. This CDR3 has 16 residues. The CDR3 loop is CASSWGGDVPQNIQYF. CDR3 DNA: TGTGCCAGTAGTTGGGGGGGGGACGTCCCCCAAAACATTCAGTACTTC.

The chain joins TRBV10-3 to TRBJ1-5; D is undetermined. CDR1 is ENHRY, CDR2 SYGVKD, per germline. The CDR3 has 14 amino acids. Trimming removed 4 bases from V and 2 bases from J, with 9 bases in between. The CDR3 protein is CAISVGDGNQPQHF. The CDR3 region has the DNA TGTGCCATCAGTGTCGGGGATGGCAATCAGCCCCAGCATTTT.

The sample holds a few counts of this clone. The chain couples TRBV12-5 to TRBJ1-5; 7 bases match TRBD1. Germline loops: CDR1 LGHNT, CDR2 FRNRAP. J was trimmed by 5 bases and V by 8 bases; bases with no gene match: 12. The length of the CDR3 is 15 residues. CDR3 region: CASQLGTARDQPQHF. The CDR3, as DNA: TGTGCTAGTCAACTAGGGACAGCCCGAGATCAGCCCCAGCATTTT.

The chain couples TRBV4-3 to TRBJ2-3; 10 bases align to TRBD2. The CDR3 sequence is 15 residues long. In germline, CDR1 is LGHNA, CDR2 YSLEER. The ends lost 4 bases at V and 1 base at J; junction bases unmatched: 2. For the CDR3, the DNA is TGCGCCAGCAGCCGAGGGACTAGCGGCACAGATACGCAGTATTTT. It yields the protein CASSRGTSGTDTQYF.

This chain joins TRBV5-1 and TRBJ2-5; TRBD1 matches 8 bases. V was pared by 4 bases and J by 2 bases, with 13 bases of the junction left unmatched. This CDR3 has 17 amino acids. Germline CDR1 is SGHRS and CDR2 is YFSETQ. The CDR3 region is CASSKNNRGSGQETQYF. The CDR3, as DNA: TGCGCCAGCAGCAAAAATAACAGGGGGTCTGGGCAAGAGACCCAGTACTTC.

The chain combines TRBV16 with TRBJ2-5, with 9 positions matching TRBD1. This CDR3 contains 14 residues. CDR1 and CDR2 (germline): KGHSY, FQNENV. V trimming: 4 bases; J trimming: 7 bases; junction bases outside the gene matches: 7. As DNA, the CDR3 is TGTGCCAGCAGCCCCGGACAGGGGAACCCGACCCAGTACTTC. Translated, it gives CASSPGQGNPTQYF.

The rearrangement joins TRBV5-1 to TRBJ1-1, with 11 bases identical to TRBD1. The CDR3 extends over 17 amino acids. Germline CDR1 reads SGHRS; CDR2 reads YFSETQ. The junction had 9 bases not matched to a gene; V was cut back by 1 base and J by 4 bases. CDR3 amino acids: CASSLLRLGTGGTEAFF. DNA for the CDR3: TGCGCCAGCAGCTTGCTTAGATTAGGGACAGGGGGCACTGAAGCTTTCTTT.

The DNA for the CDR3 is TGTGCCAGCACCCCGAGGGCGGGGGGGCTCGGCAATGAGCAGTTCTTC. Encoded protein: CASTPRAGGLGNEQFF. The chain uses TRBV11-2 and TRBJ2-1; 9 bases align to TRBD2. CDR3 length equals 16 residues. Germline V gene data show CDR1 as SGHAT and CDR2 as FQNNGV. V was clipped by 7 bases and J by 6 bases; unmatched bases: 13. Full variable domain (rest looked up from reference TRBV11-2 and TRBJ2-1): EAGVAQSPRYKIIEKRQSVAFWCNPISGHATLYWYQQILGQGPKLLIQFQNNGVVDDSQLPKDRFSAERLKGVDSTLKIQPAKLEDSAVYLCASTPRAGGLGNEQFFGPGTRLTVL.

The chain recombines TRBV18 with TRBJ1-2; 7 bases align to TRBD1. The length of the CDR3 is 15 residues. CDR1 and CDR2 from the germline V gene are KGHSH and LQKENI. After removal of 4 bases from V and 0 bases from J, the junction contained 5 bases not matched to a gene. CDR3 region: CASSQETGTNYGYTF. The CDR3 nucleotides are TGTGCCAGCTCACAAGAGACAGGGACTAACTATGGCTACACCTTC.